These T cell receptor beta chains were read from a single sample in a study of blood T cell repertoires in COVID-19. Some clones are missing from TCRdb's copy, which holds only in-frame ones; the method was immunoSEQ multiplex PCR. The table shows 250,000 or so clones, with 65% to 85% occurring only once. Sequenced sample: PBMCs or T cells enriched from blood (not recorded which). These receptors came from a man aged 45-65 years who had recovered from COVID-19. CDR3s include the opening cysteine and the closing phenylalanine or tryptophan. Each record gives: CDR3 protein, CDR3 DNA, V gene, J gene, clone size, D gene. A D gene is named only where the DNA matches it firmly. The size of a clone is reported for some rows only, either as once, few or many, or as a class for expanded clones.

cdr3_aa: CASSSGTGLGDGRAWNEQFF
cdr3_nt: TGCGCCAGCAGCTCAGGGACAGGGCTAGGGGACGGGAGGGCATGGAATGAGCAGTTCTTC
v_call: TRBV5-1
j_call: TRBJ2-1
clone_size: -
d_call: -

cdr3_aa: CASSSRETNYGYTF
cdr3_nt: TGTGCCAGCAGTTCCCGGGAAACGAACTATGGCTACACCTTC
v_call: TRBV6-2/TRBV6-3
j_call: TRBJ1-2
clone_size: few
d_call: -

cdr3_aa: CASSVETGETQYF
cdr3_nt: TGTGCCAGCAGCGTAGAAACGGGAGAGACCCAGTACTTC
v_call: TRBV9
j_call: TRBJ2-5
clone_size: -
d_call: -

cdr3_aa: CASSIDTYGYTF
cdr3_nt: TGTGCCAGTAGTATAGATACATATGGCTACACCTTC
v_call: TRBV19
j_call: TRBJ1-2
clone_size: once
d_call: -

cdr3_aa: CASSLKTGPNEKLFF
cdr3_nt: TGTGCCAGCAGTTTAAAGACAGGTCCGAATGAAAAACTGTTTTTT
v_call: TRBV28
j_call: TRBJ1-4
clone_size: -
d_call: -

cdr3_aa: CASCRDRASYNEQFF
cdr3_nt: TGTGCCAGCTGCCGGGACAGGGCTTCCTACAATGAGCAGTTCTTC
v_call: TRBV18
j_call: TRBJ2-1
clone_size: -
d_call: TRBD1

cdr3_aa: CASSSPGLGVYEQYF
cdr3_nt: TGTGCCAGCAGTTCACCGGGACTGGGAGTGTACGAGCAGTACTTC
v_call: TRBV27
j_call: TRBJ2-7
clone_size: -
d_call: -

cdr3_aa: CASSVDRGNTGELFF
cdr3_nt: TGTGCCAGCAGCGTCGACAGGGGGAACACCGGGGAGCTGTTTTTT
v_call: TRBV7-3
j_call: TRBJ2-2
clone_size: -
d_call: TRBD1

cdr3_aa: CASSSAGQPQHF
cdr3_nt: TGTGCCAGTTCTTCTGCGGGTCAGCCCCAGCATTTT
v_call: TRBV19
j_call: TRBJ1-5
clone_size: -
d_call: -

cdr3_aa: CASSSWGGVEEKLFF
cdr3_nt: TGTGCCAGCAGCTCCTGGGGAGGGGTGGAAGAAAAACTGTTTTTT
v_call: TRBV7-6
j_call: TRBJ1-4
clone_size: once
d_call: -

cdr3_aa: CASSQDAGTGAYGYTF
cdr3_nt: TGCGCCAGCAGCCAAGACGCGGGGACAGGGGCTTATGGCTACACCTTC
v_call: TRBV4-1
j_call: TRBJ1-2
clone_size: -
d_call: TRBD1

cdr3_aa: CASIPGGSSTDTQYF
cdr3_nt: TGCGCCAGCATCCCCGGGGGGTCTAGCACAGATACGCAGTATTTT
v_call: TRBV5-1
j_call: TRBJ2-3
clone_size: -
d_call: TRBD2

cdr3_aa: CASSYSGRVDEQFF
cdr3_nt: TGTGCCAGCAGTTACTCGGGCAGGGTCGATGAGCAGTTCTTC
v_call: TRBV6-5
j_call: TRBJ2-1
clone_size: -
d_call: -

cdr3_aa: CATSETGLVRGEQFF
cdr3_nt: TGTGCCACCAGTGAAACGGGACTAGTGAGGGGTGAGCAGTTCTTC
v_call: TRBV24-1
j_call: TRBJ2-1
clone_size: -
d_call: TRBD2

cdr3_aa: CASSRTSGRGTDTQYF
cdr3_nt: TGTGCCAGCAGTCGGACTAGCGGGAGAGGCACAGATACGCAGTATTTT
v_call: TRBV7-2
j_call: TRBJ2-3
clone_size: -
d_call: TRBD2

cdr3_aa: CASSLEGGASVEAFF
cdr3_nt: TGCGCCAGCAGCTTGGAAGGGGGGGCGTCGGTTGAAGCTTTCTTT
v_call: TRBV5-1
j_call: TRBJ1-1
clone_size: -
d_call: -

cdr3_aa: CASSLSSHGTDTQYF
cdr3_nt: TGTGCCAGCAGCTTGTCCTCCCACGGGACAGATACGCAGTATTTT
v_call: TRBV5-4
j_call: TRBJ2-3
clone_size: -
d_call: -

cdr3_aa: CASSIGSPSYEQYF
cdr3_nt: TGTGCCAGTAGTATCGGGAGTCCTTCCTACGAGCAGTACTTC
v_call: TRBV19
j_call: TRBJ2-7
clone_size: -
d_call: -

cdr3_aa: CASSSRTGGRSTDTQYF
cdr3_nt: TGTGCCAGCAGCTCTCGGACAGGGGGGAGGAGCACAGATACGCAGTATTTT
v_call: TRBV7-3
j_call: TRBJ2-3
clone_size: -
d_call: TRBD1

cdr3_aa: CTNGGLAGNTGELFF
cdr3_nt: TGCACCAACGGGGGACTAGCGGGGAACACCGGGGAGCTGTTTTTT
v_call: TRBV1
j_call: TRBJ2-2
clone_size: once
d_call: -

cdr3_aa: CASSTDRVGEQYF
cdr3_nt: TGTGCCAGCAGCACAGACAGGGTAGGCGAGCAGTACTTC
v_call: TRBV7-2
j_call: TRBJ2-7
clone_size: once
d_call: TRBD1

cdr3_aa: CASSSWTRGTGELFF
cdr3_nt: TGCGCCAGCAGCTCCTGGACTAGAGGTACCGGGGAGCTGTTTTTT
v_call: TRBV5-1
j_call: TRBJ2-2
clone_size: once
d_call: TRBD2

cdr3_aa: CASAAGGLAAYNEQFF
cdr3_nt: TGTGCCAGCGCCGCGGGGGGACTAGCGGCCTACAATGAGCAGTTCTTC
v_call: TRBV7-9
j_call: TRBJ2-1
clone_size: -
d_call: TRBD2

cdr3_aa: CASSFSGQGVNEQYF
cdr3_nt: TGTGCCAGCAGTTTCTCGGGACAGGGGGTCAACGAGCAGTACTTC
v_call: TRBV6-2/TRBV6-3
j_call: TRBJ2-7
clone_size: -
d_call: TRBD1

cdr3_aa: CASSLSLMTGFNEKLFF
cdr3_nt: TGCGCCAGCAGCTTGTCACTTATGACGGGATTTAATGAAAAACTGTTTTTT
v_call: TRBV5-1
j_call: TRBJ1-4
clone_size: few
d_call: -

cdr3_aa: CASSPRTDTQYF
cdr3_nt: TGTGCCAGCAGTCCACGGACAGATACGCAGTATTTT
v_call: TRBV28
j_call: TRBJ2-3
clone_size: -
d_call: -

cdr3_aa: CASSLEGDTEAFF
cdr3_nt: TGTGCCAGCTCCCTGGAAGGAGACACTGAAGCTTTCTTT
v_call: TRBV2
j_call: TRBJ1-1
clone_size: -
d_call: -

cdr3_aa: CASSFSRGMLDTF
cdr3_nt: TGTGCCAGCAGTTTCAGCAGGGGCATGCTCGACACCTTC
v_call: TRBV12-3/TRBV12-4
j_call: TRBJ1-2
clone_size: -
d_call: -

cdr3_aa: CASSRGGSSLTDTQYF
cdr3_nt: TGTGCCAGTAGTCGGGGAGGCTCGTCACTCACAGATACGCAGTATTTT
v_call: TRBV19
j_call: TRBJ2-3
clone_size: -
d_call: -

cdr3_aa: CASSQPGGTGNTIYF
cdr3_nt: TGTGCCAGCAGCCAACCAGGGGGGACAGGAAACACCATATATTTT
v_call: TRBV3-1/TRBV3-2
j_call: TRBJ1-3
clone_size: -
d_call: TRBD1

cdr3_aa: CASSIDSNYGYTF
cdr3_nt: TGTGCCAGCAGTATCGACAGTAACTATGGCTACACCTTC
v_call: TRBV25-1
j_call: TRBJ1-2
clone_size: once
d_call: -

cdr3_aa: CASGILAGTYEQYF
cdr3_nt: TGTGCCAGCGGAATACTAGCGGGGACCTACGAGCAGTACTTC
v_call: TRBV6-5
j_call: TRBJ2-7
clone_size: -
d_call: TRBD2

cdr3_aa: CASSLATPLNTEAFF
cdr3_nt: TGTGCCAGCAGCTTAGCGACTCCTTTGAACACTGAAGCTTTCTTT
v_call: TRBV11-2
j_call: TRBJ1-1
clone_size: -
d_call: -

cdr3_aa: CASSGTGTGAGEQYF
cdr3_nt: TGTGCCAGCAGCGGCACCGGGACAGGCGCCGGTGAGCAGTACTTC
v_call: TRBV9
j_call: TRBJ2-7
clone_size: -
d_call: TRBD1

cdr3_aa: CATSRGGTSRSNEQFF
cdr3_nt: TGTGCCACCAGCAGGGGGGGGACTAGTCGTTCCAATGAGCAGTTCTTC
v_call: TRBV15
j_call: TRBJ2-1
clone_size: -
d_call: TRBD2

cdr3_aa: CASSDAYSPLHF
cdr3_nt: TGTGCCAGCAGCGATGCGTATTCACCCCTCCACTTT
v_call: TRBV27
j_call: TRBJ1-6
clone_size: -
d_call: -